The following is a TCR beta chain sequence with its context. Its antigen is undetermined. Germline values: CDR1 SNHLY, CDR2 FYNNEI. This CDR3 comprises 14 residues. Trimming removed 4 bases at V and 4 bases at J, with 11 bases between. Some clones are missing from TCRdb's copy, which holds only in-frame ones; the method was immunoSEQ multiplex PCR. The sample lists 98,000 or so clones; 91% were seen once. These data are taken from a study of OX40 agonist ivuxolimab in advanced cancers. Whole-study context: Given to patients was ivuxolimab, an agonistic anti-OX40 (CD134) antibody. Ivuxolimab was delivered to patients intravenously every 2 weeks at doses spanning 0.01 to 10 mg/kg.

Overall study findings and caveats: Individuals who were partial responders at 0.1-3.0 mg/kg had clonal expansion that ranked among the lowest.

The chain couples TRBV2 to TRBJ2-1, with D possibly TRBD2 on 5 matching bases. The source material was CD4+ or CD8+ T cells sorted from blood, sampled in a trial of the OX40 agonist ivuxolimab. This receptor was identified in an adult with an advanced solid tumor such as melanoma, head and neck, liver or kidney cancer. The CDR3 is CASSVSLDYNEQFF. DNA of the CDR3: TGTGCCAGCAGTGTATCACTAGATTACAATGAGCAGTTCTTC.